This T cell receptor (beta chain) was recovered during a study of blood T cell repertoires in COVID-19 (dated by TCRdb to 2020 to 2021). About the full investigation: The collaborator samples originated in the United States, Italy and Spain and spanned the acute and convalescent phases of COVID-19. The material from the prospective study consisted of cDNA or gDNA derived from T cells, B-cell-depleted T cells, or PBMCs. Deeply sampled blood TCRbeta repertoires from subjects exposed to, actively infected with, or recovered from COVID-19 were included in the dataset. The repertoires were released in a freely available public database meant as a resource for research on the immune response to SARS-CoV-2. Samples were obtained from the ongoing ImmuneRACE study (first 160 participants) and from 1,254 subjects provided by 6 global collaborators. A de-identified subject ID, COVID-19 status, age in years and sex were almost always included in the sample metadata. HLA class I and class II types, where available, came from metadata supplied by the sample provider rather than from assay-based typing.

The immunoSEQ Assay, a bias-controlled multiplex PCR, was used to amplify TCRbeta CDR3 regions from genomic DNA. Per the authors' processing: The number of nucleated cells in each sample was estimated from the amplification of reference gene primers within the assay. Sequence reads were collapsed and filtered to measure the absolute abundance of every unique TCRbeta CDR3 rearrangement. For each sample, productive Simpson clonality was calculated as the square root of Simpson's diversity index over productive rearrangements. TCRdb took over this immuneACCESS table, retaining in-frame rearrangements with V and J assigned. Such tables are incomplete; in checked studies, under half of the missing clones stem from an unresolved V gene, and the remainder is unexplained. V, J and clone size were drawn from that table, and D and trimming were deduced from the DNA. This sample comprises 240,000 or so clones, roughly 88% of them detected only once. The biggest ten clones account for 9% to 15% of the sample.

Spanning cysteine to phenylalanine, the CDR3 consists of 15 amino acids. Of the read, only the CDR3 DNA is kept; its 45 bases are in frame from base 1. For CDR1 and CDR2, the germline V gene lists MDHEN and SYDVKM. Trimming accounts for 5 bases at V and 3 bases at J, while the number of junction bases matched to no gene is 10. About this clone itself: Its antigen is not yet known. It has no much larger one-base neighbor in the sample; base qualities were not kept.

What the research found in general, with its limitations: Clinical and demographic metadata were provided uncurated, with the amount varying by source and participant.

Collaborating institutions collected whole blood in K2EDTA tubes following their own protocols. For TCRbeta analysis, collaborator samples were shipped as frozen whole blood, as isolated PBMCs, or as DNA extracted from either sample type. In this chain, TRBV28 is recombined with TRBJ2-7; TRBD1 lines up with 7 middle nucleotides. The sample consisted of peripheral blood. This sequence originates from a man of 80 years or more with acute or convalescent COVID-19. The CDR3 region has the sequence CASSVSWGQLYEQYF. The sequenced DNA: TGTGCCAGCAGTGTATCTTGGGGACAGCTCTACGAGCAGTACTTC. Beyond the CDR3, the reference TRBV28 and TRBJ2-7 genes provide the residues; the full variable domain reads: DVKVTQSSRYLVKRTGEKVFLECVQDMDHENMFWYRQDPGLGLRLIYFSYDVKMKEKGDIPEGYSVSREKKERFSLILESASTNQTSMYLCASSVSWGQLYEQYFGPGTRLTVT.